The clone carrying this T cell receptor (beta chain) was found once. Its specificity is not known. The data were obtained in a study of cytomegalovirus exposure and HLA in healthy donors. Broader study findings: Later analysis identified a missense DCLRE1C variant that was linked to TCR beta V- and J-gene trimming.

The CDR3 runs to 17 residues. Primers included in the PCR were 60 Vbeta and 13 Jbeta primers. Method: immunoSEQ multiplex PCR; TCRdb's copy keeps in-frame clones and lacks some. This sample yields 70,000 to 95,000 clones, of which over 70% are seen a single time; approximately 1.5% belongs to the top ten. Sequenced: PBMCs. The chain couples TRBV21-1 to TRBJ2-7; TRBD1 was called by the table and not checked on the DNA. TRBV21-1 is marked as a pseudogene. The sequence was obtained from a man aged 40-49 years in good health and CMV-seronegative. The CDR3 sequence: CASSKVVKRTGTYEQYF. CDR3 nucleotides: TGTGCCAGCAGCAAAGTCGTCAAGAGGACAGGGACCTACGAGCAGTACTTC.